A selection of T cell receptor beta chains follows, all from one sample in a study of technical replicates of blood from a handful of donors. Sequenced by immunoSEQ multiplex PCR; TCRdb stores in-frame clones only, minus some. The sample includes 81,000 or so clones, 90% to 97% of them seen just once. Specimen: T cells isolated from PBMCs. These TCRs come from a human donor in good health. Both conserved end residues are part of each CDR3. D genes are given only for firm matches. The size entry is marked missing in some rows and otherwise reads once, few, many or a size class.

v_call	clone_size	cdr3_length	d_call	j_call	cdr3_nt	cdr3_aa
TRBV13	.	14	TRBD2	TRBJ2-7	TGTGCCAGCAGCTCGAACACGGGGGGCTACGAGCAGTACTTC	CASSSNTGGYEQYF
TRBV11-2	.	13	.	TRBJ2-1	TGTGCCAGCAGCTCGTTATTGGGGCGTGAGCAGTTCTTC	CASSSLLGREQFF
TRBV19	.	15	TRBD1	TRBJ1-2	TGTGCCAGTAGTCCGGGACAGGTGGGTCGGGATGGCTACACCTTC	CASSPGQVGRDGYTF
TRBV6-1	.	15	.	TRBJ2-1	TGTGCCAGCAGTGAACAAAATGGGGCCCCCAATGAGCAGTTCTTC	CASSEQNGAPNEQFF
TRBV9	.	16	TRBD2	TRBJ2-5	TGTGCCAGCAGCGTAGGTTCTAGCGGGAGGGGGGAGACCCAGTACTTC	CASSVGSSGRGETQYF
TRBV7-8	.	14	TRBD1	TRBJ1-5	TGTGCCAGCAGCTCCAGGGGGAACAATCAGCCCCAGCATTTT	CASSSRGNNQPQHF
TRBV6-5	.	15	.	TRBJ2-1	TGTGCCAGCAGTCCCAGGACAGTCTCCTACAATGAGCAGTTCTTC	CASSPRTVSYNEQFF
TRBV19	.	14	.	TRBJ1-4	TGTGCCAGTAGTATAGAACCCCTGGCAGAAAAACTGTTTTTT	CASSIEPLAEKLFF
TRBV5-6	.	13	.	TRBJ2-7	TGTGCCAGCAGCGGTGGCCGTGGCTACGAGCAGTACTTC	CASSGGRGYEQYF
TRBV11-2	.	14	.	TRBJ2-7	TGTGCCAGCACCCGATACGGGATTCCCTACGAGCAGTACTTC	CASTRYGIPYEQYF
TRBV5-1	.	16	TRBD1	TRBJ2-5	TGCGCCAGCAGCCAATACTCCCGGGACAGGGCGGAGACCCAGTACTTC	CASSQYSRDRAETQYF
TRBV7-3	.	15	.	TRBJ1-1	TGTGCCAGCAGCCCGGCCGACGGGGGTGGCACTGAAGCTTTCTTT	CASSPADGGGTEAFF
TRBV2	.	15	.	TRBJ1-5	TGTGCCAGCAGTGAAAACAGGGAAAGGAATCAGCCCCAGCATTTT	CASSENRERNQPQHF
TRBV5-4	.	15	.	TRBJ1-1	TGTGCCAGCAGCTTGGTCGGGGGGCGGAACACTGAAGCTTTCTTT	CASSLVGGRNTEAFF
TRBV6-5	few	13	TRBD1	TRBJ1-2	TGTGCCAGCAGTCGACAGGGTTGGTATGGCTACACCTTC	CASSRQGWYGYTF
TRBV7-6	.	14	TRBD1	TRBJ1-5	TGTGCCAGCAGCAAACAGGGGGCGGGGGAGCCCCAGCATTTT	CASSKQGAGEPQHF
TRBV4-2	.	15	.	TRBJ1-4	TGTGCCAGCAGCCAGAGCGGTAGGAGGGGTGAAAAACTGTTTTTT	CASSQSGRRGEKLFF
TRBV12-5	once	12	.	TRBJ1-1	TGTGCTAGTGGTTACGGAACAGCTGAAGCTTTCTTT	CASGYGTAEAFF
TRBV18	once	13	TRBD1	TRBJ1-1	TGTGCCAGCTCCCCGGACAGGGGAGTATTAGCTTTCTTT	CASSPDRGVLAFF
TRBV11-3	.	14	.	TRBJ2-2	TGTGCCAGCAGCTTAGATAGTTCGGTCGGGGAGCTGTTTTTT	CASSLDSSVGELFF
TRBV28	.	15	TRBD2	TRBJ2-7	TGTGCCAGCAGCCCAAGACTAGCGGGCTCCTACGAGCAGTACTTC	CASSPRLAGSYEQYF
TRBV18	.	16	.	TRBJ1-1	TGTGCCAGCTCACCGAGGGACTTCGGTAATCCCACTGAAGCTTTCTTT	CASSPRDFGNPTEAFF